This T cell receptor beta chain originates from a study of blood T cell repertoires in COVID-19. About the research overall: The origin of the acute and convalescent COVID-19 samples was the United States, Italy and Spain. Sample material is recorded as cDNA or gDNA derived from T cells, B-cell-depleted T cells, or PBMCs.

Original processing notes: Amplification from reference gene primers served as the basis for estimated nucleated cell counts. Measured with immunoSEQ multiplex PCR; TCRdb has only the in-frame clones, and not every one. The DNA was the basis for D and trimming; V, J and clone size are from that table. The sample contains about 130,000 clones, approximately 80% of which appear only once. This clone was detected only once. Trimming left V 0 bases short and J 13 bases short, with 14 bases between. This CDR3 contains 13 residues. Germline values: CDR1 SNHLY, CDR2 FYNNEI. The J gene is TRBJ2-3, the V gene TRBV2; D is perhaps TRBD1 (5 bases). This clonotype originated in a man aged 55-75 years who had recovered from COVID-19. What was sequenced was peripheral blood. CDR3 loop: CASSEADAGSKYF. CDR3 nucleotides: TGTGCCAGCAGTGAAGCGGATGCAGGGTCGAAGTATTTT.